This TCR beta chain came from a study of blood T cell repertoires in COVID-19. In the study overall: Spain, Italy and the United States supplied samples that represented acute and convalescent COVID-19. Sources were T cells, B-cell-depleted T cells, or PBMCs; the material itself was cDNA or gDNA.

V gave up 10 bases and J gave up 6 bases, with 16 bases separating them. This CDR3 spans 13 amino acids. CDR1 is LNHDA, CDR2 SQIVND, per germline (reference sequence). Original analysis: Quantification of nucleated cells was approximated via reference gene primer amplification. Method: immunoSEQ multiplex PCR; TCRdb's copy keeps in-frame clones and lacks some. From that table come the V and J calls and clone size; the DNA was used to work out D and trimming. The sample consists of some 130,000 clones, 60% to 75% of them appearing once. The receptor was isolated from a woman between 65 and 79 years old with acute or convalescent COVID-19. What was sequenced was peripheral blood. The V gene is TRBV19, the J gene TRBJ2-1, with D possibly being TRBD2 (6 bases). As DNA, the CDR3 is TGTGCCACCAACCGGGGGATGGGCAATGAGCAGTTCTTC. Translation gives CATNRGMGNEQFF.